This entry describes one T cell receptor beta chain. The antigen it binds to is not known. The input lacks base qualities; no much larger clone sits a single base away. From its cysteine to its phenylalanine, the CDR3 spans 19 amino acids. Of all the DNA, just the CDR3 is kept, 57 bases in frame from base 1. The germline V gene (reference sequence) specifies DFQATT as CDR1 and SNEGSKA as CDR2. The germline ends are 31 bases apart after V is trimmed by 6 bases and J by 4 bases. The data were obtained in a study of T-cell reconstitution after alpha-beta-depleted transplantation in children (dated by TCRdb to about 2016). Regarding the complete study: Using TCR repertoire profiling, the study followed T-cell immune reconstitution in a quantitative way in children after TCRalphabeta/CD19-depleted allogeneic hematopoietic cell transplantation.

The full study reports these points: The apparently early alphabetaT-cell count recovery about two months after transplant was reportedly dependent on only several hundred rapidly expanded clones derived from non-depleted graft cells. Over subsequent months, a decline in hyperexpanded clone frequencies was noted, and after one year, T-cell counts and TCRbeta diversity were mostly ascribed to newly produced T cells. The high TCRbeta diversity at day 60 in some patients was ascribed to recipient T cells and intrathymic progenitors that had survived conditioning.

The method behind the library was PCR. The listed sequencing device is Illumina HiSeq 2500. Molecular barcoding was employed in the preparation of TCR libraries, with unique molecular identifiers being used to normalize TCRbeta repertoire quantification. The public reads were run again by TCRdb, first through fastp at Q25 and then through MiXCR, and only productive beta chains were kept. Records with the same CDR3 protein are collapsed into one entry carrying the most frequent genes and DNA. Here the sample has a few hundred thousand distinct CDR3 sequences; 25% to 30% occur a single time. 36% of the sample belongs to the ten largest clones. The treatment or condition label for this specimen denotes: allogeneic hematopoietic cell transplantation with graft depleted of TCRalphabeta T cells and CD19 B cells. Transplant recipients were children who received TCRalphabeta/CD19-depleted allogeneic hematopoietic cell grafts.

The receptor was derived from a boy younger than two with Wiskott-Aldrich syndrome, due to receive a stem cell transplant. Sequenced material: PBMCs, taken before TCRalphabeta/CD19-depleted stem cell transplant. The rearranged segments are TRBV20-1 and TRBJ2-1; the D element might be TRBD1 or TRBD2, as each aligns at 8 bases. The CDR3 region reads CSAKLTGVYGSSGYNEQFF. In nucleotide form, the sequence is TGCAGTGCCAAATTGACAGGGGTATATGGGTCTAGCGGGTACAATGAGCAGTTCTTC.